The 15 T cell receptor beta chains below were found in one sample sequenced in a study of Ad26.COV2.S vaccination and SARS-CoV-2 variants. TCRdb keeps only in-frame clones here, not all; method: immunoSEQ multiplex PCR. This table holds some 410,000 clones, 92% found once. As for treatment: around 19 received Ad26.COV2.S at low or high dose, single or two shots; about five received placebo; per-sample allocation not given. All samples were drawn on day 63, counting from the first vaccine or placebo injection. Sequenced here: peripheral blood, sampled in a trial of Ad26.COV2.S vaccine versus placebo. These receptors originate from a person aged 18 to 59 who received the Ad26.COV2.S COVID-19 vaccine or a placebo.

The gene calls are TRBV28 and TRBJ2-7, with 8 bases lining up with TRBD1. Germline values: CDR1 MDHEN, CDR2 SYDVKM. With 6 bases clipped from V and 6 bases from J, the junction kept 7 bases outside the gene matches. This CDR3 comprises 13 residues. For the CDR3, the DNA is TGTGCCAGCAGCCTCAGGGGGCGCCGCGAGCAGTACTTC. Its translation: CASSLRGRREQYF. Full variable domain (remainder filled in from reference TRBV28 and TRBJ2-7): DVKVTQSSRYLVKRTGEKVFLECVQDMDHENMFWYRQDPGLGLRLIYFSYDVKMKEKGDIPEGYSVSREKKERFSLILESASTNQTSMYLCASSLRGRREQYFGPGTRLTVT.

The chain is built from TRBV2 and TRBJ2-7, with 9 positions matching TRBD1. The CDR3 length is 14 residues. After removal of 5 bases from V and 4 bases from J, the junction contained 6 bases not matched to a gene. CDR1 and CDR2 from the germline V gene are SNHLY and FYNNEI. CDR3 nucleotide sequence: TGTGCCAGCAGTTCCTCCGGGACAGGGTACGAGCAGTACTTC. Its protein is CASSSSGTGYEQYF.

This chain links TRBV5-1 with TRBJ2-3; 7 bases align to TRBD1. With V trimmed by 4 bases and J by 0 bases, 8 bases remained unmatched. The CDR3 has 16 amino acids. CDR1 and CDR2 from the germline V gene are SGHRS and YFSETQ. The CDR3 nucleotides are TGCGCCAGCAGCACCGGACAGGCGGAGAGCACAGATACGCAGTATTTT. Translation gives CASSTGQAESTDTQYF.

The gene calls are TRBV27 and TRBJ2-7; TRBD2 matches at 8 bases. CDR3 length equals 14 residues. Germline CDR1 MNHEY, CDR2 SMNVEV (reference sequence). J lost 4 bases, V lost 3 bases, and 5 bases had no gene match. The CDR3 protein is CASSFSSGGYEQYF. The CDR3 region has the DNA TGTGCCAGCAGTTTTTCAAGCGGGGGTTACGAGCAGTACTTC.

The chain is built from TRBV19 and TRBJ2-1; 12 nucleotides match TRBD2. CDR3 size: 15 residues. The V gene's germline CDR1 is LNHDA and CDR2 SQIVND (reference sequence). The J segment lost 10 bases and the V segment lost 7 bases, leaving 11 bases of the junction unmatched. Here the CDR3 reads CASILTSGGPGEQFF. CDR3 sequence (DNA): TGTGCCAGTATCCTGACTAGCGGGGGACCGGGGGAGCAGTTCTTC.

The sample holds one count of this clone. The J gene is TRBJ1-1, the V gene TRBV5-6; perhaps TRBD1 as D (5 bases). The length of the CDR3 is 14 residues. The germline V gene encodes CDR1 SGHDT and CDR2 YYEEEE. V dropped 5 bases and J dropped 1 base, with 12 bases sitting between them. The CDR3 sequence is CASRKGRSNTEAFF. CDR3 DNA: TGTGCCAGCAGAAAGGGACGGTCGAACACTGAAGCTTTCTTT.

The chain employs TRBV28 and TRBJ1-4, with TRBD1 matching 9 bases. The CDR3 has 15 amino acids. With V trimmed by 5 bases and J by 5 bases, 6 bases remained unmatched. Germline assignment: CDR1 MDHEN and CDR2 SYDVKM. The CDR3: CASSPSDRGNEKLFF. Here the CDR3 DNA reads TGTGCCAGCAGTCCCTCGGACAGGGGAAATGAAAAACTGTTTTTT.

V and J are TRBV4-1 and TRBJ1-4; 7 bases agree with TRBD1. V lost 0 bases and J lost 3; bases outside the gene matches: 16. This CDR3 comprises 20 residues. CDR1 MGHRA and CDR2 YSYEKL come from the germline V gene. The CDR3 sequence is CASSQEFLPRTGVPNEKLFF. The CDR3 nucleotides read TGCGCCAGCAGCCAAGAATTTCTGCCACGAACAGGGGTACCTAATGAAAAACTGTTTTTT.

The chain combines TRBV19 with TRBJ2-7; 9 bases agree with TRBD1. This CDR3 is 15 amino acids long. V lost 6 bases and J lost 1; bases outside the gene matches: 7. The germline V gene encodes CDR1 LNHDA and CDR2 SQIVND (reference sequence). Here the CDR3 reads CASSLDRGASYEQYF. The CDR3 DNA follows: TGTGCCAGTAGCCTTGACAGGGGGGCGTCCTACGAGCAGTACTTC.

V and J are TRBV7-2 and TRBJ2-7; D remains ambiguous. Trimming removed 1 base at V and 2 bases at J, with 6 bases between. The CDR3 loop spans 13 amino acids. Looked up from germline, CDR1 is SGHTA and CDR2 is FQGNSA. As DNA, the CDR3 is TGTGCCAGCAGCTTAGGGATCACCTACGAGCAGTACTTC. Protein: CASSLGITYEQYF. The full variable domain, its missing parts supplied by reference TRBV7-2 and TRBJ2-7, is GAGVSQSPSNKVTEKGKDVELRCDPISGHTALYWYRQSLGQGLEFLIYFQGNSAPDKSGLPSDRFSAERTGGSVSTLTIQRTQQEDSAVYLCASSLGITYEQYFGPGTRLTVT.

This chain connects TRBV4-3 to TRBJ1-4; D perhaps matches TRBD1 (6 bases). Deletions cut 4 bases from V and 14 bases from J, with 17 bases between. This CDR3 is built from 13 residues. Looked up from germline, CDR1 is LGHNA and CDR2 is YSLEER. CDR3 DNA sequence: TGCGCCAGCAGCCCGACTCTCACCGACAGGCTGTTTTTT. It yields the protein CASSPTLTDRLFF.

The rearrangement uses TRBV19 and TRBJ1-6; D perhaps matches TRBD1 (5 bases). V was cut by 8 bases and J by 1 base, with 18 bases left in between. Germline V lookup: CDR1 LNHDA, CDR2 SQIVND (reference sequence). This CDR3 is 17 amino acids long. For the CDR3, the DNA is TGTGCCAGTTCAAAGGGGAGGGAGGTATCCTATAATTCACCCCTCCACTTT. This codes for CASSKGREVSYNSPLHF.

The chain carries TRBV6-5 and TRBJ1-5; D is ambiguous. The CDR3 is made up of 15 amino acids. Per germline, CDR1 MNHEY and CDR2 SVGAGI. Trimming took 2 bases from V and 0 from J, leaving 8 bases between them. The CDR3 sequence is CASSYPSPSNQPQHF. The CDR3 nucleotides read TGTGCCAGCAGTTACCCGTCCCCTAGCAATCAGCCCCAGCATTTT.

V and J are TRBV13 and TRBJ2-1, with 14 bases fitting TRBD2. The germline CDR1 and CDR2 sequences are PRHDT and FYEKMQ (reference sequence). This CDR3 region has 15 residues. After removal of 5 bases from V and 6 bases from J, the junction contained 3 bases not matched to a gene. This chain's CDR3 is CASSQTSGGANEQFF. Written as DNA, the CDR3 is TGTGCCAGCAGCCAGACTAGCGGGGGGGCCAATGAGCAGTTCTTC.

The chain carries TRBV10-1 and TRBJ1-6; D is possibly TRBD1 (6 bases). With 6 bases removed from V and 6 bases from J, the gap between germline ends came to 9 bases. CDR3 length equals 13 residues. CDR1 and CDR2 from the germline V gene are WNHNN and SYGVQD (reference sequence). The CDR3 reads CASRQGSNSPLHF. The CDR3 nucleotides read TGCGCCAGCAGACAGGGTTCTAATTCACCCCTCCACTTT.